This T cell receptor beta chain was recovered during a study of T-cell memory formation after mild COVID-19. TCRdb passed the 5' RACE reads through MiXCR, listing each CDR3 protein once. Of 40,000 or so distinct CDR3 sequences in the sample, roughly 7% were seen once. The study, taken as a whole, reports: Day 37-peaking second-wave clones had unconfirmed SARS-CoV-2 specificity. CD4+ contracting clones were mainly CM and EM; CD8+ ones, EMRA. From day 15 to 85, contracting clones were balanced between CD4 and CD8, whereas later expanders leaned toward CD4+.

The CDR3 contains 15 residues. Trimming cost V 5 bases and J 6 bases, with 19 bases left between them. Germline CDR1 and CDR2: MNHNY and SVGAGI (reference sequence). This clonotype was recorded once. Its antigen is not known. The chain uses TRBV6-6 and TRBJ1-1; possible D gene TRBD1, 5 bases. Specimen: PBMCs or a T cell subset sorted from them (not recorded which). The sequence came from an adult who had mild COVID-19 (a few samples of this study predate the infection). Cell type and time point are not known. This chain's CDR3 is CASSDPAGRGAEAFF. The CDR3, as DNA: TGTGCCAGCAGTGACCCCGCGGGGAGGGGCGCTGAAGCTTTCTTT.